These 18 T cell receptor beta chains were sequenced from one sample in a study of T-cell reconstitution after alpha-beta-depleted transplantation in children. TCRbeta library construction was performed incorporating unique molecular identifiers. One entry per CDR3 protein, called by TCRdb with MiXCR from the PCR reads. Of under 400,000 distinct CDR3 sequences detected, around 20% appear once; the ten largest clones hold 11%. This material consisted of PBMCs, mostly from graft donor cells, taken 180 days after TCRalphabeta/CD19-depleted stem cell transplant. These receptors came from a male patient aged 10 to 17 who had a stem cell transplant for acute lymphoblastic leukemia, so the T cells may come from the graft donor.

V usage is TRBV5-1 and J usage is TRBJ2-1; possible D gene TRBD2, 6 bases. Deletions cut 0 bases from V and 9 bases from J, with 13 bases between. Germline V gives CDR1 SGHRS, CDR2 YFSETQ. This CDR3 spans 14 amino acids. The CDR3 here is CASSLATGLGEQFF. CDR3 sequence (DNA): TGCGCCAGCAGCTTGGCCACGGGACTCGGTGAGCAGTTCTTC.

This clonotype was observed a handful of times. The rearrangement joins TRBV18 to TRBJ1-1, with a weak D call TRBD1 (5 bases). There are 14 residues in the CDR3. Germline assignment: CDR1 KGHSH and CDR2 LQKENI. Trimming stripped 3 bases from V and 5 bases from J, with 13 bases between. As DNA, the CDR3 is TGTGCCAGCTCACCTTTGCGGGGCAGGACTGAAGCTTTCTTT. It codes for CASSPLRGRTEAFF.

This rearrangement joins TRBV11-2 to TRBJ2-7; no reliable D call. CDR3 size: 14 residues. The V end lost 1 base, the J end lost 4 bases, and 11 bases lay between the germline ends. Germline V CDR1 and CDR2: SGHAT, FQNNGV. The CDR3: CASSLVGSFYEQYF. The DNA for the CDR3 is TGTGCCAGCAGCTTAGTCGGGTCTTTTTACGAGCAGTACTTC.

This clonotype was counted between two and nine times. The rearrangement joins TRBV27 to TRBJ2-1; 7 nucleotides match TRBD2. J was trimmed by 5 bases and V by 2 bases; bases with no gene match: 6. CDR3 length: 15 amino acids. Germline values: CDR1 MNHEY, CDR2 SMNVEV (reference sequence). The CDR3, as DNA: TGTGCCAGCAGTTTAAGAGCGGGAAGGGACAATGAGCAGTTCTTC. The encoded protein is CASSLRAGRDNEQFF.

To note about this clonotype: A read error is possible here, since a much larger clone lies one base away. CDR3: CSVEKLAGGAAALQKTQYF. The CDR3 nucleotides are TGCAGCGTTGAGAAACTAGCGGGAGGCGCGGCGGCATTACAAAAGACCCAGTACTTC. The rearrangement uses TRBV29-1 and TRBJ2-5; 12 bases are shared with TRBD2. Germline trimming cut 3 bases from V and 6 bases from J; bases unmatched to any gene: 20. CDR3 length: 19 amino acids. Germline V gene sequence: CDR1 SQVTM, CDR2 ANQGSEA. Looking up the rest from reference TRBV29-1 and TRBJ2-5 gives the full variable domain: SAVISQKPSRDICQRGTSLTIQCQVDSQVTMMFWYRQQPGQSLTLIATANQGSEATYESGFVIDKFPISRPNLTFSTLTVSNMSPEDSSIYLCSVEKLAGGAAALQKTQYFGPGTRLLVL.

The chain has TRBV7-4 and TRBJ2-1, with 7 bases fitting TRBD2. CDR1 is SGHVT and CDR2 is SQSDAQ in the germline V gene. The CDR3 is 15 residues long. J gave up 4 bases and V 0 bases, and 3 bases lay outside the gene matches. The CDR3 reads CASSLASGLYNEQFF. CDR3 sequence (DNA): TGTGCCAGCAGCTTAGCTAGCGGGTTATACAATGAGCAGTTCTTC.

This clonotype was detected only a few times. The V call is TRBV20-1, the J call TRBJ2-3; TRBD2 might be the D (6 bases). Germline assignment: CDR1 DFQATT and CDR2 SNEGSKA (reference sequence). This CDR3 is 14 amino acids long. V gave up 1 base and J gave up 0 bases, with 8 bases separating them. The CDR3 coding sequence is TGCAGTGCTAGAGCCAGCGGGAGCACAGATACGCAGTATTTT. Translated, it gives CSARASGSTDTQYF.

This clonotype was seen more than once but under ten times. V gene TRBV24-1 combines with J gene TRBJ2-1, with TRBD1 matching 8 bases. CDR3 size: 17 residues. V shed 2 bases, J shed 2 bases, and the junction held 7 bases outside the gene matches. CDR1 and CDR2 from the germline V gene are KGHDR and SFDVKD. As DNA, the CDR3 is TGTGCCACCAGTGATTCGAGAGGACAGGGTACCTACAATGAGCAGTTCTTC. Amino acid sequence: CATSDSRGQGTYNEQFF.

The genes are TRBV11-1 and TRBJ2-5; a possible D gene is TRBD2 (6 bases). This CDR3 contains 14 residues. CDR1 is SGHAT and CDR2 is FQDESV in the germline V gene (reference sequence). V lost 5 bases and J 4 bases, leaving 14 bases between the germline ends. This CDR3 is CASSPTAGIETQYF. Written as DNA, the CDR3 is TGTGCCAGCAGCCCCACGGCGGGAATAGAGACCCAGTACTTC.

V is TRBV7-8 and J is TRBJ2-7; 10 nucleotides agree with TRBD1. V was clipped by 1 base and J by 4 bases; unmatched bases: 7. CDR1 is SGHVS and CDR2 is FQNEAQ in the germline V gene. The CDR3 extends over 16 amino acids. This CDR3 is CASSLGRDRGSYEQYF. The CDR3 coding sequence is TGTGCCAGCAGCTTAGGCCGGGACAGGGGCTCTTACGAGCAGTACTTC.

This clonotype showed up just a few times. The V and J genes are TRBV15 and TRBJ2-3; D unresolved. Germline V CDR1 and CDR2: LNHNV, YYDKDF (reference sequence). The CDR3 is 18 amino acids. V was clipped by 0 bases and J by 2 bases, with 18 bases between them. This CDR3 reads CATSRDRAGASTTDTQYF. The CDR3 DNA sequence: TGTGCCACCAGCAGAGATCGGGCTGGAGCGAGCACCACAGATACGCAGTATTTT.

This clonotype was recorded a few times. The V gene is TRBV3-1, the J gene TRBJ2-3; D possibly uses TRBD1 or TRBD2 (6 bases each). Deletions cut 4 bases from V and 2 bases from J, with 16 bases between. Looked up from germline, CDR1 is LGHDT and CDR2 is YNNKEL (reference sequence). The CDR3 has 16 amino acids. The CDR3 is CASSRFQRGVTDTQYF. The CDR3 region has the DNA TGTGCCAGCAGCCGGTTCCAAAGGGGGGTCACAGATACGCAGTATTTT.

Only a few counts were recorded for this clonotype. This chain joins TRBV5-1 and TRBJ2-1; 8 bases fit TRBD2. This CDR3 contains 15 residues. Germline CDR1 is SGHRS and CDR2 is YFSETQ. V trimming: 0 bases; J trimming: 6 bases; junction bases outside the gene matches: 5. In DNA form, the CDR3 reads TGCGCCAGCAGCTTGGTACGGGAGGGCCCCAATGAGCAGTTCTTC. Translated, it gives CASSLVREGPNEQFF.

The CDR3 DNA sequence: TGTGCCAGCAGCCTAGGCTGGGGGGAGCAGTACTTC. Translation gives CASSLGWGEQYF. The chain couples TRBV7-9 to TRBJ2-7; D is possibly TRBD1 or TRBD2 (5 bases each). The CDR3 totals 12 residues. V was shortened by 5 bases and J by 7 bases, with 12 bases between the two germline ends. Germline V gene data show CDR1 as SEHNR and CDR2 as FQNEAQ (reference sequence).

In its sample, this clonotype was seen a few times. The chain combines TRBV27 with TRBJ1-5; possible D gene TRBD1, 6 bases. Between the trimmed V and J ends, which lost 3 bases and 6 bases, there was a span of 12 bases. The CDR3 is 14 residues long. CDR1 is MNHEY and CDR2 is SMNVEV in the germline V gene (reference sequence). The CDR3: CASSLAGAGQPQHF. CDR3 bases: TGTGCCAGCAGTTTGGCGGGGGCCGGTCAGCCCCAGCATTTT.

In nucleotides, the CDR3 is TGTGCCAGCACACCGGGAGCAGATACGCAGTATTTT. Encoded protein: CASTPGADTQYF. The V call is TRBV28, the J call TRBJ2-3; D may be TRBD2 (6 bases). V was shortened by 7 bases and J by 4 bases, with 9 bases between the two germline ends. Germline CDR1 and CDR2: MDHEN and SYDVKM. This CDR3 contains 12 residues.

This clonotype was counted between two and nine times. The chain links TRBV5-1 to TRBJ2-7; 8 bases are a match to TRBD1. Germline V lookup: CDR1 SGHRS, CDR2 YFSETQ. V shed 4 bases and J 2 bases; nucleotides not matched to a gene: 5. This CDR3 has 14 amino acids. CDR3 in amino acids: CASSTRQGTYEQYF. Written as DNA, the CDR3 is TGCGCCAGCAGCACCCGACAGGGGACCTACGAGCAGTACTTC.

This clonotype was observed many times. This chain joins TRBV5-1 and TRBJ2-1; D ambiguous. The V gene's germline CDR1 is SGHRS and CDR2 YFSETQ. This CDR3 has 14 amino acids. V dropped 0 bases and J dropped 2 bases, with 6 bases sitting between them. The CDR3 region has the DNA TGCGCCAGCAGCTTGGCTTACCCCTACAATGAGCAGTTCTTC. Encoded protein: CASSLAYPYNEQFF.